The rows below give T cell receptor beta chains drawn from one sample of a study of blood T cell repertoires in COVID-19. Sequencing was performed with immunoSEQ multiplex PCR; in TCRdb, only in-frame clones are kept and a portion is missing. Seen here are around 110,000 clones, over 65% observed once, and the top ten hold under 3%. The material sequenced was peripheral blood. These receptors were obtained from a man aged 30 to 45 with acute or convalescent COVID-19. Each CDR3 is given with its conserved first and last residue. A D gene is named only where the DNA matches it firmly. Only some rows state a clone size, as once, few, many or a class for expanded clones.

V	J	D	size	CDR3	DNA
TRBV5-4	TRBJ2-6	.	.	CASSLRARGSGANVLTF	TGTGCCAGCAGCTTACGGGCCAGGGGATCTGGGGCCAACGTCCTGACTTTC
TRBV19	TRBJ2-1	TRBD1	.	CASQDRGSRNEQFF	TGTGCCAGTCAGGACAGGGGGAGTAGGAATGAGCAGTTCTTC
TRBV30	TRBJ1-1	.	.	CAGAGVTEAFF	TGTGCCGGGGCGGGGGTCACTGAAGCTTTCTTT
TRBV7-2	TRBJ2-7	TRBD1	.	CASRKDRGLREQYF	TGTGCCAGCAGGAAAGACAGGGGGCTTAGGGAGCAGTACTTC
TRBV5-1	TRBJ1-1	.	once	CASSSDSHTEAFF	TGCGCCAGCAGCTCAGACAGTCACACTGAAGCTTTCTTT
TRBV15	TRBJ2-5	.	.	CATSRGGDQETQYF	TGTGCCACCAGCAGGGGGGGAGACCAAGAGACCCAGTACTTC
TRBV3-1/TRBV3-2	TRBJ1-6	TRBD1	.	CASSQDRGTGFSPLHF	TGTGCCAGCAGCCAAGATCGCGGGACAGGGTTCTCACCCCTCCACTTT
TRBV5-8	TRBJ2-2	TRBD1	.	CASSLRTGGSGELFF	TGTGCCAGCAGCTTAAGGACAGGGGGATCCGGGGAGCTGTTTTTT
TRBV7-6	TRBJ2-3	TRBD2	.	CASSLGFLGLAGLDTQYF	TGTGCCAGCAGCTTAGGGTTTCTCGGACTAGCGGGATTGGATACGCAGTATTTT
TRBV3-1/TRBV3-2	TRBJ1-3	TRBD1	once	CASSPTGSSGNTIYF	TGTGCCAGCAGCCCGACAGGGTCGTCGGGAAACACCATATATTTT
TRBV6-6	TRBJ2-1	TRBD2	.	CASSPRLAGTNEQFF	TGTGCCAGCAGCCCCCGACTAGCGGGGACCAATGAGCAGTTCTTC